The clone carrying this T cell receptor beta chain was seen a few times. Method: immunoSEQ multiplex PCR; TCRdb's copy keeps in-frame clones and lacks some. This table holds more than 110,000 clones, about 82% found once. The data were taken from a study of blood T cell repertoires in COVID-19. This CDR3 has 15 amino acids. CDR1 KGHDR and CDR2 SFDVKD come from the germline V gene. The V gene lost 5 bases and the J gene lost 4 bases, with 14 bases spanning the gap. This receptor was obtained from a man over 45 with acute or convalescent COVID-19. Sequencing used peripheral blood. The V gene is TRBV24-1, the J gene TRBJ2-1; D uncertain. In nucleotides, the CDR3 is TGTGCCACCAGTGCTCCAGGCCCAACATACAATGAGCAGTTCTTC. As protein: CATSAPGPTYNEQFF.